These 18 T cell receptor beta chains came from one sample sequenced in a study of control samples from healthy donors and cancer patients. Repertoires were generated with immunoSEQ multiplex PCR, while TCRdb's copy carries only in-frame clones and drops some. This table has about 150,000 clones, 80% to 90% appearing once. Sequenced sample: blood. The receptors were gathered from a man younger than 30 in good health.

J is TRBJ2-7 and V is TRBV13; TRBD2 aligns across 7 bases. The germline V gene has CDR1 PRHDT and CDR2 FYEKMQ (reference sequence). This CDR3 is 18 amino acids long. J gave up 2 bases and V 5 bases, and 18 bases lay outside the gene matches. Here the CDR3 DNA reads TGTGCCAGCAGCGGGCACCGACGGGGGAGCGGGGAAACCTACGAGCAGTACTTC. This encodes CASSGHRRGSGETYEQYF. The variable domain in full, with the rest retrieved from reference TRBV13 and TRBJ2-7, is AAGVIQSPRHLIKEKRETATLKCYPIPRHDTVYWYQQGPGQDPQFLISFYEKMQSDKGSIPDRFSAQQFSDYHSELNMSSLELGDSALYFCASSGHRRGSGETYEQYFGPGTRLTVT.

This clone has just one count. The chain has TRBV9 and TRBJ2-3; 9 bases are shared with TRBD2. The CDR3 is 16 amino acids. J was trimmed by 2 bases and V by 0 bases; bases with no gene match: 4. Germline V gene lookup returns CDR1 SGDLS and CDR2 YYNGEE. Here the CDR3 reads CASSVDASGNTDTQYF. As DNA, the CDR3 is TGTGCCAGCAGCGTAGATGCTAGCGGGAACACAGATACGCAGTATTTT. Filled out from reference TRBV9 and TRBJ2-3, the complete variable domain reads DSGVTQTPKHLITATGQRVTLRCSPRSGDLSVYWYQQSLDQGLQFLIQYYNGEERAKGNILERFSAQQFPDLHSELNLSSLELGDSALYFCASSVDASGNTDTQYFGPGTRLTVL.

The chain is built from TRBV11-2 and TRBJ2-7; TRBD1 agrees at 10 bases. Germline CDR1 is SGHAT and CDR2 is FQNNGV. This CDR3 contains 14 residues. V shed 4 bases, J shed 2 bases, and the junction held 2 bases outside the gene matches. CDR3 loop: CASSWTGGAYEQYF. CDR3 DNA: TGTGCCAGCAGCTGGACAGGGGGGGCCTACGAGCAGTACTTC.

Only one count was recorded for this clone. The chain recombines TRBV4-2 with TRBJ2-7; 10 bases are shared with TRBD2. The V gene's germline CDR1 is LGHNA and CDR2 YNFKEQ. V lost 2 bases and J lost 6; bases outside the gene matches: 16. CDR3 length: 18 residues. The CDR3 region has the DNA TGTGCCAGCAGCCAAAGGGCCGTTGGAGCGGGGGGGCTCCCCGAGCAGTACTTC. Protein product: CASSQRAVGAGGLPEQYF.

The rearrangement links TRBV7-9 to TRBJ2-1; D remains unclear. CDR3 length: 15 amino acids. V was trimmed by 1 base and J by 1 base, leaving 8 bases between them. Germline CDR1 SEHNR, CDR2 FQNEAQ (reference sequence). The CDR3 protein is CASSLVLASYNEQFF. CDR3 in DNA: TGTGCCAGCAGCTTAGTGTTGGCTTCCTACAATGAGCAGTTCTTC.

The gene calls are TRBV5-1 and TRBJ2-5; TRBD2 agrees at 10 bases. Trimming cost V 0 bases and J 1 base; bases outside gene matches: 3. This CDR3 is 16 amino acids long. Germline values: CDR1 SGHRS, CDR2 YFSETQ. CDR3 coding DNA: TGCGCCAGCAGCTTGGCGGCTAGCGGGGGCCAAGAGACCCAGTACTTC. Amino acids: CASSLAASGGQETQYF.

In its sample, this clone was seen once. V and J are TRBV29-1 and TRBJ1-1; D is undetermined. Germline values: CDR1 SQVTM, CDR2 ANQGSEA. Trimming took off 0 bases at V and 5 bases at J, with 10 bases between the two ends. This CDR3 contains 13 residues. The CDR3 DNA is TGCAGCGTTGAAGAGGGCGGACGGACTGAAGCTTTCTTT. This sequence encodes CSVEEGGRTEAFF.

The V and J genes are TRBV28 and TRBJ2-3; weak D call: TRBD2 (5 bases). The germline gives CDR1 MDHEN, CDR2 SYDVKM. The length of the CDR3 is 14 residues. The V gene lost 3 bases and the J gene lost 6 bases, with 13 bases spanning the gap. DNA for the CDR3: TGTGCCAGCAGTTTGCCACTAGTAGCCGATACGCAGTATTTT. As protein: CASSLPLVADTQYF.

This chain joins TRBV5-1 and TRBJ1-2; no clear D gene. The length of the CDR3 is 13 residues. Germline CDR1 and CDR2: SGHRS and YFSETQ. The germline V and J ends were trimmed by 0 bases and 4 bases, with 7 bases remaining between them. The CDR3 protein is CASSLGPGYGYTF. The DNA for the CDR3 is TGCGCCAGCAGCTTGGGGCCTGGCTATGGCTACACCTTC.

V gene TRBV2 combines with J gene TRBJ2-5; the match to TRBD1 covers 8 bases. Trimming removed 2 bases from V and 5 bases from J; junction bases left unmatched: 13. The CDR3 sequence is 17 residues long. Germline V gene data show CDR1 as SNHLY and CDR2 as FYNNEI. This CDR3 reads CASSESLGRGPRETQYF. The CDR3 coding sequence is TGTGCCAGCAGTGAAAGTTTGGGCAGGGGGCCCAGGGAGACCCAGTACTTC.

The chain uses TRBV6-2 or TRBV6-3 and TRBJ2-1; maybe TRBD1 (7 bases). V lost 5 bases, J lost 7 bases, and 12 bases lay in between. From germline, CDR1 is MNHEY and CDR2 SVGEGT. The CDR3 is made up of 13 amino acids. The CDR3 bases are TGTGCCAGCAGTCGGGGGACAGTAAATGAGCAGTTCTTC. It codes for CASSRGTVNEQFF.

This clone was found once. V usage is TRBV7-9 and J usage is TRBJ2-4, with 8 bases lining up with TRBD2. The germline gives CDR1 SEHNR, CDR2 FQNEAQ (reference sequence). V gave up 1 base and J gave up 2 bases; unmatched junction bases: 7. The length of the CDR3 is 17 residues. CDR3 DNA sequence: TGTGCCAGCAGCTTAGTTGTAGCGGGGCTTTCCAAAAACATTCAGTACTTC. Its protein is CASSLVVAGLSKNIQYF.

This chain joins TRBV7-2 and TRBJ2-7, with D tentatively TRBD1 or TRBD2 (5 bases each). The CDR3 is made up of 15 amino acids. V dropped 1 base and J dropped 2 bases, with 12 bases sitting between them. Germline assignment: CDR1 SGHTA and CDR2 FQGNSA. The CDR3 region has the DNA TGTGCCAGCAGCTTAGACCGGGACGCAACCTACGAGCAGTACTTC. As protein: CASSLDRDATYEQYF.

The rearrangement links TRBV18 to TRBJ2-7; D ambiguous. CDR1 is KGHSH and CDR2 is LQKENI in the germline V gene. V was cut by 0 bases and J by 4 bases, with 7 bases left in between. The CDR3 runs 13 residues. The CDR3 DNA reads TGTGCCAGCTCACCACCTTACAGTTACGAGCAGTACTTC. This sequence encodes CASSPPYSYEQYF.

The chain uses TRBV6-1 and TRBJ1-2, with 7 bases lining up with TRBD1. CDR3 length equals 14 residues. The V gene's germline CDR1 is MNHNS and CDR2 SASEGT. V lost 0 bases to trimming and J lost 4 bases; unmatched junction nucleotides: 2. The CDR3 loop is CASSEAHRGYGYTF. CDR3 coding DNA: TGTGCCAGCAGTGAAGCGCACAGGGGCTATGGCTACACCTTC.

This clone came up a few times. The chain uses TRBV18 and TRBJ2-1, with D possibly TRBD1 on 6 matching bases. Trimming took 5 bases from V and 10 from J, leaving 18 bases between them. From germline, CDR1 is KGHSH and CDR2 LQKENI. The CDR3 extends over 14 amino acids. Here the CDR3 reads CASSRLAERGEQFF. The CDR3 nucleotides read TGTGCCAGCTCAAGGCTCGCGGAAAGGGGGGAGCAGTTCTTC.

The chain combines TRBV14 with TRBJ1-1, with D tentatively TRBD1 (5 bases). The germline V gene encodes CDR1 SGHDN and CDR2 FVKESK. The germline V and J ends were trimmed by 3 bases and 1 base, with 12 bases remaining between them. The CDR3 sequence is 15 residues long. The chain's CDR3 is CASSHQGRGNTEAFF. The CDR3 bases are TGTGCCAGCAGCCACCAAGGGAGGGGGAACACTGAAGCTTTCTTT.

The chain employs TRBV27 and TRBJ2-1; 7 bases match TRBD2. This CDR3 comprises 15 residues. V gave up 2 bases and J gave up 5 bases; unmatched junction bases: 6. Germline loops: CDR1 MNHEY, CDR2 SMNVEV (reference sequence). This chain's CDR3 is CASSLAGLLNNEQFF. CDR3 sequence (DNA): TGTGCCAGCAGTTTAGCGGGACTACTAAACAATGAGCAGTTCTTC.